What follows are 29 T cell receptor beta chains derived from one specimen sequenced in a study of blood T cell repertoires in COVID-19. Clones were read by immunoSEQ multiplex PCR, and TCRdb kept only the in-frame ones, dropping some. The sample lists 130,000 to 150,000 clones; roughly 89% were seen once. The sequencing input was PBMCs or T cells enriched from blood (not recorded which). Receptors originate from a woman in her forties or fifties who had been exposed to COVID-19.

The chain couples TRBV7-8 to TRBJ2-1; 8 nucleotides agree with TRBD1. V shed 3 bases and J 7 bases; nucleotides not matched to a gene: 8. The CDR3 loop spans 15 amino acids. Germline V gene data show CDR1 as SGHVS and CDR2 as FQNEAQ. For the CDR3, the DNA is TGTGCCAGCAGCTTCAAAAGGACAGGGTCAAATGAGCAGTTCTTC. Residues: CASSFKRTGSNEQFF.

The chain combines TRBV21-1 with TRBJ2-5; the D call in the table, TRBD2, was not verified against the DNA. TRBV21-1 is deemed a pseudogene. The CDR3 is 15 amino acids. DNA of the CDR3: TGTGCCAGCAGCAGGGTCGGGAAGGACCAAGAGACCCAGTACTTC. Encoded protein: CASSRVGKDQETQYF.

The V call is TRBV21-1, the J call TRBJ1-2. TRBV21-1 is labeled a pseudogene. The CDR3 is 16 residues long. CDR3 amino acids: CASSKRKRRANYGYTF. CDR3 bases: TGTGCCAGCAGCAAAAGGAAGCGGCGAGCTAACTATGGCTACACCTTC.

The chain has TRBV24-1 and TRBJ2-1, with 8 bases fitting TRBD2. This CDR3 has 13 residues. CDR1 is KGHDR, CDR2 SFDVKD, per germline. J gave up 9 bases and V 0 bases, and 0 bases lay outside the gene matches. In DNA, the CDR3 is TGTGCCACCAGTGATTTGGCGGGAGGTGAGCAGTTCTTC. It is translated as CATSDLAGGEQFF.

The genes are TRBV19 and TRBJ1-3, with 9 bases matching TRBD1. V shed 11 bases, J shed 0 bases, and the junction held 17 bases outside the gene matches. The CDR3 is 18 residues long. Germline CDR1 is LNHDA and CDR2 is SQIVND (reference sequence). The CDR3 here is CAGVGTGTGSNSGNTIYF. In nucleotides, the CDR3 is TGTGCCGGGGTGGGGACAGGGACGGGCAGCAACTCTGGAAACACCATATATTTT.

A single count supports this clone. The V and J genes are TRBV9 and TRBJ1-2, with D uncertain. The CDR3 extends over 15 amino acids. Trimming took off 3 bases at V and 6 bases at J, with 18 bases between the two ends. Germline V lookup: CDR1 SGDLS, CDR2 YYNGEE. The CDR3 spells CASSAQGLGRDGYTF. The CDR3 coding sequence is TGTGCCAGCAGCGCCCAAGGACTGGGAAGGGATGGCTACACCTTC.

This sequence joins TRBV10-3 and TRBJ2-1, with 7 bases matching TRBD1. This CDR3 has 13 amino acids. Germline V gene data show CDR1 as ENHRY and CDR2 as SYGVKD. The V and J ends lost 5 bases and 5 bases, in that order; junction bases with no gene match: 3. The CDR3 nucleotides are TGTGCCATCAGTTGGGACAGTGACAATGAGCAGTTCTTC. Its protein is CAISWDSDNEQFF.

This clone was counted once. The chain is built from TRBV7-3 and TRBJ2-1, with D possibly matching TRBD2 (5 bases). V lost 4 bases to trimming and J lost 4 bases, with 14 bases between them. CDR1 and CDR2 (germline): SGHTA, FQGTGA. CDR3 size: 15 residues. The CDR3 DNA sequence: TGTGCCAGCAGCTCGGACTTCCGTCCTTACAATGAGCAGTTCTTC. Its protein is CASSSDFRPYNEQFF.

The rearrangement links TRBV30 to TRBJ2-4; 9 bases are shared with TRBD2. V lost 0 bases and J lost 4; bases outside the gene matches: 10. Germline V gives CDR1 GTSNPN, CDR2 SVGIG (reference sequence). This CDR3 contains 17 residues. Here the CDR3 reads CAWSVGLAGGGKNIQYF. CDR3 bases: TGTGCCTGGAGTGTAGGATTGGCGGGAGGGGGGAAAAACATTCAGTACTTC.

The chain employs TRBV5-5 and TRBJ2-4; D may be TRBD1 (5 bases). The V and J ends lost 6 bases and 0 bases respectively, with 19 bases between them. Germline-derived CDR1 and CDR2 are SGHKS and YYEKEE (reference sequence). There are 17 residues in the CDR3. CDR3 residues: CASIPQPGYLAKNIQYF. CDR3 in DNA: TGTGCCAGCATCCCCCAACCAGGGTATCTAGCCAAAAACATTCAGTACTTC.

This sequence joins TRBV24-1 and TRBJ1-1, with D tentatively TRBD1 (5 bases). The CDR3 sequence is 15 residues long. The V end was cut by 4 bases, the J end by 2 bases, with 13 bases between. Germline V CDR1 and CDR2: KGHDR, SFDVKD. CDR3 bases: TGTGCCACCAGTGAACCTAGGCAGGGAAACACTGAAGCTTTCTTT. This translates into CATSEPRQGNTEAFF.

J is TRBJ2-5 and V is TRBV11-2; 8 positions match TRBD1. Germline CDR1 SGHAT, CDR2 FQNNGV. CDR3 size: 14 residues. V was pared by 5 bases and J by 5 bases, with 7 bases of the junction left unmatched. CDR3: CASSQQGAVETQYF. The CDR3 DNA is TGTGCCAGCAGCCAGCAGGGGGCTGTGGAGACCCAGTACTTC.

The chain's CDR3 is CASSHHAPDWQGRNQPQHF. The CDR3 DNA is TGTGCCAGCAGCCATCATGCCCCGGACTGGCAGGGGCGCAATCAGCCCCAGCATTTT. The J gene is TRBJ1-5, the V gene TRBV14; D is perhaps TRBD1 (6 bases). This CDR3 region has 19 residues. Germline CDR1 and CDR2: SGHDN and FVKESK. Trimming shortened V by 3 bases and J by 2 bases, and 23 bases separated the two germline ends.

The CDR3 coding sequence is TGTGCCAGCAGCTCACTTGCGGCAGCGGGACTGGTTTTAGCTTTCTTT. It codes for CASSSLAAAGLVLAFF. The V and J genes are TRBV5-6 and TRBJ1-1; D might be TRBD1 (5 bases). The CDR3 is 16 amino acids. The germline gives CDR1 SGHDT, CDR2 YYEEEE. Trimming removed 3 bases from V and 10 bases from J, with 25 bases in between.

This chain links TRBV19 with TRBJ1-3; possible D gene TRBD1, 5 bases. CDR1 is LNHDA, CDR2 SQIVND, per germline (reference sequence). CDR3 size: 14 residues. Trimming stripped 7 bases from V and 0 bases from J, with 10 bases between. CDR3 sequence (DNA): TGTGCCAGTAAGGGACTGAACTCTGGAAACACCATATATTTT. This gives the protein CASKGLNSGNTIYF.

This chain uses TRBV18 with TRBJ2-3; possibly TRBD2 for D (5 bases). Germline V gene data show CDR1 as KGHSH and CDR2 as LQKENI. The V end lost 3 bases, the J end lost 4 bases, and 14 bases lay between the germline ends. The CDR3 runs to 15 residues. CDR3 region: CASSPARMGADTQYF. The CDR3 DNA sequence: TGTGCCAGCTCACCGGCGAGGATGGGAGCAGATACGCAGTATTTT.

The V and J genes are TRBV5-4 and TRBJ2-5; D gene unclear. V was cut by 4 bases and J by 1 base, with 11 bases left in between. This CDR3 comprises 14 residues. Germline V gene lookup returns CDR1 SGHNT and CDR2 YYREEE (reference sequence). CDR3 coding DNA: TGTGCCAGCAGCCCATTGGGCACCCAAGAGACCCAGTACTTC. It specifies CASSPLGTQETQYF.

This clone came up many times. This rearrangement joins TRBV4-2 to TRBJ2-2, with TRBD2 matching over 10 bases. The V segment lost 2 bases and the J segment 5 bases; nucleotides outside the gene matches: 8. The CDR3 has 17 residues. CDR1 and CDR2 from the germline V gene are LGHNA and YNFKEQ. Here the CDR3 DNA reads TGTGCCAGCAGCCAACCTAGCGGGGGTTCGCGGACCGGGGAGCTGTTTTTT. Translating it yields CASSQPSGGSRTGELFF.

The chain uses TRBV3-1 (or the pseudogene TRBV3-2) and TRBJ2-1; D not resolved. The V end was cut by 0 bases, the J end by 4 bases, with 4 bases between. CDR1 is LGHDT, CDR2 YNNKEL, per germline (reference sequence). CDR3 length: 13 amino acids. The CDR3 DNA is TGTGCCAGCAGCCAAGACAGATACAATGAGCAGTTCTTC. This codes for CASSQDRYNEQFF.

The rearrangement uses TRBV7-6 and TRBJ1-2; 7 nucleotides agree with TRBD1. The V gene end was trimmed by 4 bases and the J gene end by 7 bases; junction bases not matched to a gene: 9. The germline CDR1 and CDR2 sequences are SGHVS and FNYEAQ. The CDR3 has 14 amino acids. CDR3 sequence reads: CASSSSTGTGGYTF. CDR3 coding DNA: TGTGCCAGCAGCTCCTCGACAGGGACGGGTGGCTACACCTTC. The entire variable domain, with the rest obtained from reference TRBV7-6 and TRBJ1-2, is as follows: GAGVSQSPRYKVTKRGQDVALRCDPISGHVSLYWYRQALGQGPEFLTYFNYEAQQDKSGLPNDRFSAERPEGSISTLTIQRTEQRDSAMYRCASSSSTGTGGYTFGSGTRLTVV.

The chain is built from TRBV6-2 or TRBV6-3 and TRBJ2-2; D remains ambiguous. The CDR3 runs to 16 residues. V was cut by 0 bases and J by 6 bases, with 14 bases left in between. Germline V lookup: CDR1 MNHEY, CDR2 SVGEGT. The CDR3 reads CASSYSPVFYAGELFF. The CDR3 nucleotides read TGTGCCAGCAGTTACTCGCCGGTGTTCTACGCCGGGGAGCTGTTTTTT.

The rearrangement links TRBV7-2 to TRBJ1-5; D is uncertain. The CDR3 sequence is 16 residues long. Trimming cost V 1 base and J 4 bases, with 14 bases left between them. From germline, CDR1 is SGHTA and CDR2 FQGNSA. This chain's CDR3 is CASSLDVGSHNQPQHF. The DNA for the CDR3 is TGTGCCAGCAGCTTAGATGTCGGGTCGCATAATCAGCCCCAGCATTTT.

In its sample, this clone was seen a few times. The rearrangement links TRBV5-5 to TRBJ1-1; TRBD1 aligns across 7 bases. J was trimmed by 1 base and V by 3 bases; bases with no gene match: 3. CDR3 length: 14 residues. The germline CDR1 and CDR2 sequences are SGHKS and YYEKEE (reference sequence). The CDR3 DNA follows: TGTGCCAGCAGCTGGGACAGCGCGAACACTGAAGCTTTCTTT. Translating gives CASSWDSANTEAFF.

J is TRBJ2-7 and V is TRBV5-1; 11 bases line up with TRBD2. This CDR3 region has 15 residues. Germline-derived CDR1 and CDR2 are SGHRS and YFSETQ. With 3 bases clipped from V and 7 bases from J, the junction kept 9 bases outside the gene matches. DNA for the CDR3: TGCGCCAGCAGCTCCGGACGACTAGCGGGGCTGGAGCAGTACTTC. Translation gives CASSSGRLAGLEQYF. Full variable domain (outside the CDR3, taken from reference TRBV5-1 and TRBJ2-7): KAGVTQTPRYLIKTRGQQVTLSCSPISGHRSVSWYQQTPGQGLQFLFEYFSETQRNKGNFPGRFSGRQFSNSRSEMNVSTLELGDSALYLCASSSGRLAGLEQYFGPGTRLTVT.

The chain recombines TRBV9 with TRBJ2-5; 9 nucleotides line up with TRBD2. Germline assignment: CDR1 SGDLS and CDR2 YYNGEE. Losses at the gene ends were 7 bases for V and 7 bases for J; bases not matched to a gene: 11. CDR3 size: 14 residues. CDR3 loop: CASGRLAETGTQYF. The DNA for the CDR3 is TGTGCCAGCGGACGACTAGCGGAGACGGGGACCCAGTACTTC. Using reference TRBV9 and TRBJ2-5 for the parts outside the CDR3, the full variable domain is DSGVTQTPKHLITATGQRVTLRCSPRSGDLSVYWYQQSLDQGLQFLIQYYNGEERAKGNILERFSAQQFPDLHSELNLSSLELGDSALYFCASGRLAETGTQYFGPGTRLLVL.

This sequence joins TRBV21-1 and TRBJ1-5; no DNA check was done on the table's D call, TRBD1. TRBV21-1 is given as a pseudogene. The CDR3 is made up of 15 amino acids. The CDR3 nucleotides read TGTGCCAGCAGCACAAACGGCAGGGGAACACAGCCCCAGCATTTT. It is translated as CASSTNGRGTQPQHF.

V gene TRBV19 combines with J gene TRBJ2-6, with 7 bases aligning to TRBD1. V trimming: 9 bases; J trimming: 0 bases; junction bases outside the gene matches: 8. Looked up from germline, CDR1 is LNHDA and CDR2 is SQIVND (reference sequence). The CDR3 runs to 16 residues. This chain's CDR3 is CASTQGMGSGANVLTF. CDR3 sequence (DNA): TGTGCCAGCACACAGGGGATGGGCTCTGGGGCCAACGTCCTGACTTTC.

The CDR3 is CASSQGGSGSGNTIYF. The CDR3 nucleotides are TGTGCCAGCAGCCAAGGCGGCTCGGGCTCTGGAAACACCATATATTTT. The chain links TRBV3-1 (or the pseudogene TRBV3-2) to TRBJ1-3; D not resolved. CDR3 size: 16 residues. V lost 1 base, J lost 0 bases, and 10 bases lay in between. Germline CDR1 LGHDT, CDR2 YNNKEL (reference sequence).

The sample holds a few counts of this clone. The V gene is TRBV12-3 or TRBV12-4, the J gene TRBJ2-3; D is undetermined. The CDR3 totals 13 residues. V lost 5 bases, J lost 3 bases, and 9 bases lay in between. The CDR3 coding sequence is TGTGCCAGCAGTCGGTACAGTACAGATACGCAGTATTTT. Its protein is CASSRYSTDTQYF.